One sample yielded the 12 T cell receptor beta chains listed below, sequenced in a study of neoadjuvant anti-PD-1 for oral cavity cancer. Clones were sequenced by immunoSEQ multiplex PCR, and TCRdb holds only the in-frame ones, with some missing. The sample carries some 6,900 clones, 70% to 80% recorded once. The source material was PBMCs, sampled before nivolumab (anti-PD-1) treatment. All receptors derive from a person aged 35-79 years with oral cavity squamous cell carcinoma.

The chain links TRBV5-1 to TRBJ2-3; the match to TRBD1 covers 8 bases. V gave up 4 bases and J gave up 3 bases; unmatched junction bases: 7. This CDR3 is built from 15 residues. Per the germline V gene, CDR1 is SGHRS and CDR2 is YFSETQ. The CDR3: CASSLRTGSTDTQYF. CDR3 coding DNA: TGCGCCAGCAGCCTAAGGACAGGGTCAACAGATACGCAGTATTTT.

The chain employs TRBV19 and TRBJ2-2; D remains ambiguous. The CDR3 is 14 amino acids. Germline CDR1 LNHDA, CDR2 SQIVND (reference sequence). V lost 4 bases, J lost 4 bases, and 10 bases lay in between. The CDR3 loop is CASSTNSLTGELFF. The CDR3 DNA is TGTGCCAGTAGTACAAACAGCCTCACCGGGGAGCTGTTTTTT.

This clone was counted once. The V call is TRBV28, the J call TRBJ2-3; 7 bases fit TRBD1. The CDR3 is 14 amino acids. Per germline, CDR1 MDHEN and CDR2 SYDVKM. V lost 6 bases, J lost 2 bases, and 5 bases stayed unmatched. The CDR3 bases are TGTGCCAGCAGGAAACAGGGGATCACAGATACGCAGTATTTT. It translates to CASRKQGITDTQYF.

This chain links TRBV5-1 with TRBJ2-1, with TRBD1 matching over 7 bases. V lost 1 base, J lost 0 bases, and 1 base stayed unmatched. Germline V gives CDR1 SGHRS, CDR2 YFSETQ. This CDR3 has 15 amino acids. DNA for the CDR3: TGCGCCAGCAGCTTGTCAGGGGGCTCCTACAATGAGCAGTTCTTC. This codes for CASSLSGGSYNEQFF.

J is TRBJ1-5 and V is TRBV10-3; 10 nucleotides align to TRBD1. The CDR3 loop spans 14 amino acids. J gave up 7 bases and V 6 bases, and 6 bases lay outside the gene matches. Germline CDR1 reads ENHRY; CDR2 reads SYGVKD. The CDR3 is CAISEDRGGQPQHF. In DNA, the CDR3 is TGTGCCATCAGCGAGGACAGGGGGGGACAGCCCCAGCATTTT.

The chain joins TRBV7-8 to TRBJ1-4, with D maybe TRBD1 (6 bases). Germline CDR1 and CDR2: SGHVS and FQNEAQ. CDR3 length: 15 amino acids. Trimming shortened V by 5 bases and J by 6 bases, and 16 bases separated the two germline ends. DNA of the CDR3: TGTGCCAGCAGCCCCACCCCACAGGGCCATGAAAAACTGTTTTTT. Its protein product is CASSPTPQGHEKLFF.

The V gene is TRBV18, the J gene TRBJ1-3; 9 positions agree with TRBD1. J lost 3 bases, V lost 4 bases, and 4 bases had no gene match. Looked up from germline, CDR1 is KGHSH and CDR2 is LQKENI. This CDR3 is built from 15 residues. The CDR3 DNA is TGTGCCAGCTCACGCACGGACAGGGGTGGAAACACCATATATTTT. It specifies CASSRTDRGGNTIYF.

The rearrangement joins TRBV7-3 to TRBJ1-1; D gene ambiguous. V was cut by 1 base and J by 1 base, with 10 bases left in between. The CDR3 is 15 amino acids. Germline lookup yields CDR1 SGHTA and CDR2 FQGTGA. The CDR3 sequence: CASSLNSPPNTEAFF. The DNA of the CDR3 is TGTGCCAGCAGCTTAAACTCCCCCCCGAACACTGAAGCTTTCTTT.

This clone came up a few times. V gene TRBV5-8 combines with J gene TRBJ2-3; D tentatively reads TRBD1 or TRBD2 (5 bases each). The CDR3 has 17 residues. V lost 3 bases to trimming and J lost 0 bases, with 17 bases between them. From germline, CDR1 is SGHTS and CDR2 YDEGEE. The CDR3 region is CASSWTRDVPSTDTQYF. Here the CDR3 DNA reads TGTGCCAGCAGCTGGACCCGGGACGTCCCTAGCACAGATACGCAGTATTTT. The full variable domain, its missing parts supplied by reference TRBV5-8 and TRBJ2-3, is EAGVTQSPTHLIKTRGQQATLRCSPISGHTSVYWYQQALGLGLQFLLWYDEGEERNRGNFPPRFSGRQFPNYSSELNVNALELEDSALYLCASSWTRDVPSTDTQYFGPGTRLTVL.

This clone showed up just a few times. The chain employs TRBV30 and TRBJ1-3; D is possibly TRBD1 (5 bases). CDR1 is GTSNPN, CDR2 SVGIG, per germline (reference sequence). V lost 4 bases, J lost 3 bases, and 7 bases lay in between. This CDR3 comprises 12 residues. Here the CDR3 DNA reads TGTGCCTGGAAACAGGTTGGAAACACCATATATTTT. Protein sequence: CAWKQVGNTIYF. The variable domain in full, with the rest retrieved from reference TRBV30 and TRBJ1-3, is SQTIHQWPATLVQPVGSPLSLECTVEGTSNPNLYWYRQAAGRGLQLLFYSVGIGQISSEVPQNLSASRPQDRQFILSSKKLLLSDSGFYLCAWKQVGNTIYFGEGSWLTVV.

This chain uses TRBV7-9 with TRBJ2-3; D not resolved. Germline CDR1 is SEHNR and CDR2 is FQNEAQ (reference sequence). Trimming left V 6 bases short and J 6 bases short, with 7 bases between. The CDR3 has 11 residues. CDR3 sequence (DNA): TGTGCCAGCAGGGGTGGGGATACGCAGTATTTT. This codes for CASRGGDTQYF.

This chain links TRBV4-2 with TRBJ2-7, with TRBD1 matching over 7 bases. The CDR3 covers 14 residues. CDR1 and CDR2 (germline): LGHNA, YNFKEQ. Trimming at V came to 0 bases and at J to 3 bases, leaving 2 bases not matched to a gene. CDR3 region: CASSQDTGDYEQYF. The CDR3 DNA follows: TGTGCCAGCAGCCAAGATACAGGGGACTACGAGCAGTACTTC.